A single sample gave rise to the 20 T cell receptor beta chains below, sequenced in a study of T cells after yellow fever vaccination. TCRdb passed the 5' RACE reads through MiXCR, listing each CDR3 protein once. The sample records some 550,000 distinct CDR3 sequences, under 25% being singletons. The material was PBMCs, obtained 15 days after the yellow fever booster vaccination. The receptors shown here come from a young man who received the YFV17D yellow fever vaccine.

The genes are TRBV5-1 and TRBJ2-3; TRBD1 might be the D (5 bases). Trimming took off 3 bases at V and 4 bases at J, with 21 bases between the two ends. The CDR3 sequence is 17 residues long. Germline-derived CDR1 and CDR2 are SGHRS and YFSETQ. The CDR3, as DNA: TGCGCCAGCAGCTCCATGAAGACAGCGCGAGATTCAGATACGCAGTATTTT. The encoded protein is CASSSMKTARDSDTQYF.

There are a few counts of this clonotype. V is TRBV15 and J is TRBJ2-7, with a tentative D call TRBD2 (6 bases). The V end lost 3 bases, the J end lost 0 bases, and 21 bases lay between the germline ends. Germline V gene sequence: CDR1 LNHNV, CDR2 YYDKDF (reference sequence). The CDR3 contains 18 residues. In DNA form, the CDR3 reads TGTGCCACCAGCAGTAAGGACACCGGAGCGGGTTTCTCCTACGAGCAGTACTTC. Its protein is CATSSKDTGAGFSYEQYF.

This clonotype was picked up a small number of times. The rearrangement links TRBV21-1 to TRBJ2-1; TRBD1 was called by the table and not checked on the DNA. TRBV21-1 is noted as a pseudogene. The CDR3 length is 15 residues. The CDR3 is CASSPRENRGNEQFF. For the CDR3, the DNA is TGTGCCAGCAGCCCACGGGAAAATCGCGGCAATGAGCAGTTCTTC.

This clonotype was seen a handful of times. The chain links TRBV5-1 to TRBJ2-1; weak D call: TRBD2 (6 bases). V was trimmed by 0 bases and J by 3 bases, leaving 13 bases between them. The CDR3 length is 16 residues. Germline values: CDR1 SGHRS, CDR2 YFSETQ. The chain's CDR3 is CASSLVTGTVYNEQFF. CDR3 sequence (DNA): TGCGCCAGCAGCTTGGTAACCGGGACTGTCTACAATGAGCAGTTCTTC.

The J gene is TRBJ2-4, the V gene TRBV6-6, with a possible D match to TRBD1 (5 bases). The germline V and J ends were trimmed by 7 bases and 7 bases, with 11 bases remaining between them. The germline V gene encodes CDR1 MNHNY and CDR2 SVGAGI (reference sequence). The CDR3 loop spans 12 amino acids. The CDR3 here is CASMAGSNIQYF. The CDR3 coding sequence is TGTGCCAGCATGGCAGGGTCTAACATTCAGTACTTC.

This clonotype was seen a handful of times. The gene calls are TRBV20-1 and TRBJ2-5; D is uncertain. Per the germline V gene, CDR1 is DFQATT and CDR2 is SNEGSKA (reference sequence). CDR3 length: 13 amino acids. Trimming took 2 bases from V and 1 from J, leaving 8 bases between them. CDR3 region: CSARSSTQETQYF. The CDR3 nucleotides are TGCAGTGCTAGAAGCAGTACCCAAGAGACCCAGTACTTC.

The genes are TRBV7-2 and TRBJ1-4; D unresolved. The germline gives CDR1 SGHTA, CDR2 FQGNSA. V was shortened by 3 bases and J by 8 bases, with 10 bases between the two germline ends. CDR3 length equals 13 residues. This chain's CDR3 is CASSFDAEEKLFF. The DNA of the CDR3 is TGTGCCAGCAGCTTCGACGCGGAGGAAAAACTGTTTTTT.

The rearrangement uses TRBV12-3 or TRBV12-4 and TRBJ2-1; no clear D. The CDR3 has 12 amino acids. Trimming shortened V by 6 bases and J by 11 bases, and 14 bases separated the two germline ends. As DNA, the CDR3 is TGTGCCAGCAGCTTACTACGGACCCAGCAGTTCTTC. It translates to CASSLLRTQQFF.

This chain uses TRBV7-2 with TRBJ2-1; no clear D gene. V was clipped by 1 base and J by 9 bases, with 16 bases between them. Germline V CDR1 and CDR2: SGHTA, FQGNSA. The CDR3 spans 15 residues. This CDR3 is CASSLVDGSSGEQFF. The CDR3 DNA reads as TGTGCCAGCAGCTTAGTGGACGGTTCGTCGGGTGAGCAGTTCTTC.

This clonotype was found a few times. The V and J genes are TRBV27 and TRBJ1-5, with D hard to call. The germline CDR1 and CDR2 sequences are MNHEY and SMNVEV (reference sequence). The CDR3 extends over 12 amino acids. Trimming pared 5 bases from V and 7 bases from J, leaving 9 bases between. This chain's CDR3 is CASSAGNQPQHF. The CDR3 nucleotides are TGTGCCAGCAGTGCCGGAAACCAGCCCCAGCATTTT.

The J gene is TRBJ2-5, the V gene TRBV28; 11 nucleotides line up with TRBD2. The CDR3 spans 16 residues. Germline V gives CDR1 MDHEN, CDR2 SYDVKM. V trimming: 5 bases; J trimming: 0 bases; junction bases outside the gene matches: 5. The DNA for the CDR3 is TGTGCCAGCAGTATCCTAGCGGGAGGCTACCAAGAGACCCAGTACTTC. It specifies CASSILAGGYQETQYF.

The chain combines TRBV20-1 with TRBJ2-1, with 9 positions matching TRBD2. The CDR3 runs to 15 residues. From germline, CDR1 is DFQATT and CDR2 SNEGSKA (reference sequence). After removal of 6 bases from V and 6 bases from J, the junction contained 12 bases not matched to a gene. The CDR3 sequence is CSAQGGLARSNEQFF. DNA of the CDR3: TGCAGTGCCCAGGGGGGACTAGCTCGGAGCAATGAGCAGTTCTTC.

This clonotype has just a few counts. This chain connects TRBV15 to TRBJ2-1; no clear D gene. Germline assignment: CDR1 LNHNV and CDR2 YYDKDF (reference sequence). Trimming stripped 5 bases from V and 5 bases from J, with 7 bases between. There are 12 residues in the CDR3. The DNA for the CDR3 is TGTGCCACCAGCGAGGCCCACAATGAGCAGTTCTTC. It specifies CATSEAHNEQFF.

The chain combines TRBV27 with TRBJ1-1; 7 positions agree with TRBD1. CDR1 and CDR2 from the germline V gene are MNHEY and SMNVEV (reference sequence). This CDR3 is built from 14 residues. V lost 4 bases, J lost 5 bases, and 7 bases stayed unmatched. The CDR3: CASSWGQRGTEAFF. In DNA form, the CDR3 reads TGTGCCAGCAGTTGGGGACAGCGCGGAACTGAAGCTTTCTTT.

This clonotype occurred a few times. The genes are TRBV6-8 and TRBJ2-7, with D possibly being TRBD2 (5 bases). CDR3 length: 14 residues. Germline V gene data show CDR1 as MNHGY and CDR2 as SAAAGT. Deletions cut 11 bases from V and 2 bases from J, with 19 bases between. In nucleotides, the CDR3 is TGTGCCGTTAGGGCTGACTATAGTACCTACGAGCAGTACTTC. The encoded protein is CAVRADYSTYEQYF.

As for this clonotype: This may stem from a read error, because a much larger clone lies one nucleotide away. The V and J genes are TRBV12-3 or TRBV12-4 and TRBJ2-5; perhaps D is TRBD1 or TRBD2 (5 bases each). V was clipped by 6 bases and J by 1 base, with 9 bases between them. The CDR3 consists of 13 residues. CDR3 nucleotides: TGTGCCAGCAGCCGGGACGCCCAAGAGACCCAGTACTTC. Its protein product is CASSRDAQETQYF.

The V call is TRBV19, the J call TRBJ2-2, with 9 bases that match TRBD2. Germline V lookup: CDR1 LNHDA, CDR2 SQIVND (reference sequence). V was pared by 1 base and J by 6 bases, with 9 bases of the junction left unmatched. CDR3 length: 17 amino acids. CDR3 bases: TGTGCCAGTAGTATAGCAACTAGCGGGTTTACGGCCGGGGAGCTGTTTTTT. This gives the protein CASSIATSGFTAGELFF.

The chain has TRBV29-1 and TRBJ2-3; 8 nucleotides align to TRBD2. This CDR3 has 14 residues. Germline loops: CDR1 SQVTM, CDR2 ANQGSEA. V was pared by 5 bases and J by 0 bases, with 4 bases of the junction left unmatched. The CDR3 here is CSVRASGSTDTQYF. The CDR3 DNA sequence: TGCAGCGTTCGTGCTAGCGGGAGCACAGATACGCAGTATTTT.

In this sample, this clonotype turned up once. Germline is not matched at one junction end, which may reflect a read error. The V and J genes are TRBV27 and TRBJ2-6; D tentatively fits TRBD1 or TRBD2 (6 bases each). The CDR3 runs to 15 residues. Per the germline V gene, CDR1 is MNHEY and CDR2 is SMNVEV (reference sequence). The CDR3 coding sequence is TGTGCCAGCAGTTTACGGGGGCCTGGGGCCAACGTCCTGACTTTT. Its translation: CASSLRGPGANVLTF.

The gene calls are TRBV12-3 or TRBV12-4 and TRBJ2-7, with 13 bases lining up with TRBD2. The J segment lost 7 bases and the V segment lost 3 bases, leaving 9 bases of the junction unmatched. The CDR3 has 16 amino acids. CDR3 bases: TGTGCCAGCAGTTTTACTACTAGCGGGAGGGGGTATGAGCAGTACTTC. Protein: CASSFTTSGRGYEQYF.